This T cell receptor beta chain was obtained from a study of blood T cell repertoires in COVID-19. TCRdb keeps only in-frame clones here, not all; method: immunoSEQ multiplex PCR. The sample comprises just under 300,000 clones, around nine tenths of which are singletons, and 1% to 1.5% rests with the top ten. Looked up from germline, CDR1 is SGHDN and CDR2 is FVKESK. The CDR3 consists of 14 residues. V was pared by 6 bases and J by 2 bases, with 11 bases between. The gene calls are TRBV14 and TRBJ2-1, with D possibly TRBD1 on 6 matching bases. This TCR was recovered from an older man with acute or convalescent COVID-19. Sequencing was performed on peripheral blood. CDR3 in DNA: TGTGCCAGCAGTTCCAGGGGTGCCTACAATGAGCAGTTCTTC. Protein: CASSSRGAYNEQFF.